The following is a TCR beta chain sequence with its context. Its antigen specificity is not known. No much larger clonotype is one base removed from it; base qualities were not supplied. This record belongs to a study of T cells in Graves' hyperthyroidism and ophthalmopathy (dated by TCRdb to about 2019). In terms of the full investigation: Peripheral blood samples were taken at initial diagnosis, before any treatment was given. A discovery cohort of approximately 97 patients, 43 with Graves' ophthalmopathy and 57 with stable Graves' hyperthyroidism, was used to find distinguishing TCR V-J signatures. Prospective prediction of ophthalmopathy was tested in an independent validation cohort of approximately 19 hyperthyroidism patients and 17 patients who later progressed to ophthalmopathy. For training and testing, the roughly 100 patients in the discovery cohort were randomly divided in a 7:3 ratio. The study also compared thyroid tissue and blood T-cell repertoires from about 6 Graves' hyperthyroidism patients. Following sampling, methimazole starting at 30 mg daily was given to hyperthyroidism patients, and high-dose intravenous methylprednisolone was given to ophthalmopathy patients. The paper reports TCR Vbeta CDR3 sequencing of roughly 140 peripheral blood samples: 40 or so ophthalmopathy, about 75 hyperthyroidism and around 17 progressor patients.

The full study reports these points: During validation, the model predicted progression to ophthalmopathy a median of around 6 months ahead of onset, with around 71% sensitivity and roughly 72% specificity. A 13 V-J signature model separated ophthalmopathy from stable hyperthyroidism, with roughly 88% sensitivity and roughly 84% specificity in cross-validation and 80%/75% in testing. Sample size was not statistically predetermined, and investigators were not blinded to group allocation. Most expanded thyroid clonotypes (frequency above 0.001) were also detected in blood, a finding suggesting that blood repertoires may reflect thyroid immune responses.

Graves' hyperthyroidism was defined as stable when no progression to ophthalmopathy occurred over 18 months of follow-up. The hyperthyroidism patients were between 18 and 65 years old and newly diagnosed, with a disease duration of less than 2 months. The study excluded patients with uncontrolled infections, other autoimmune diseases, pregnancy or lactation. Diagnoses were established on the basis of clinical symptoms, serum thyroxine and TRAb, thyroid ultrasound, and orbital computed tomography. PBMCs were isolated from about 9.1 ml of fresh peripheral blood by Ficoll-Paque density gradient centrifugation. Trizol reagent was used to extract total RNA, and RNA quality was then checked on an Agilent 2100 Bioanalyzer. TCR beta CDR3 regions were amplified from RNA transcripts. The first round of RT-PCR for the TCR CDR3 was performed with the HTBI primer set and the Qiagen OneStep RT-PCR kit. A second multiplex PCR round built the libraries, followed by size selection and purification. Paired-end sequencing of the libraries was performed with 100 bp reads on an Illumina HiSeq2000. As for how the authors treated the data: Raw data were processed with SOAPnuke, discarding reads with adapters, uncalled bases, mean Phred below 15, or no exact constant-primer or identifier match. COPE v1.2.5 was used to merge the high-quality paired reads, and each unique nucleotide sequence was defined as a clonotype. MiTCR v1.1 was used to align the clonotypes against IMGT TRBV, TRBD and TRBJ reference segments. The analysis was restricted to V-J combinations with a frequency above 0.0001, which together covered 99.2% of the repertoires. A TCS score was defined as the ratio between F50 (clonal expansion) and ExV (chaos), using BLOSUM62-based TCRdist between CDR3 peptides within each V-J. Welch's t-statistics and random forest reduced around 520 V-J features to some 14, which were used in a naive Bayes classifier (R e1071). TCRdb trimmed public reads at Q25 via fastp, called clones via MiXCR and kept in-frame beta chains. Each CDR3 protein appears once, grouped with its most common genes and DNA. It is TCRdb's table, rather than the study itself, that gives the V and J calls and clone size. This sample gives 500,000 to 650,000 distinct CDR3 sequences in total; around 15% of them show up just once. The ten largest clones capture about 15% of the sample.

CDR1 and CDR2 (SQVTM, ANQGSEA) derive from the germline V gene. The V end loses 2 bases and the J end loses 4 bases, and a stretch of 15 bases separates them. The CDR3, cysteine through phenylalanine, is 14 amino acids long. Only the CDR3 DNA stays, 42 bases, in frame from base 1. This clonotype was obtained from a woman between 40 and 50 years old with Graves' hyperthyroidism. Here the chain combines TRBV29-1 and TRBJ2-7; TRBD1 is possibly the D segment (5 matching bases). Sequenced material: blood. The sequence in DNA is TGCAGCGTTGAATGGGGCACAGAAGATTACGAGCAGTACTTC. Its protein is CSVEWGTEDYEQYF.